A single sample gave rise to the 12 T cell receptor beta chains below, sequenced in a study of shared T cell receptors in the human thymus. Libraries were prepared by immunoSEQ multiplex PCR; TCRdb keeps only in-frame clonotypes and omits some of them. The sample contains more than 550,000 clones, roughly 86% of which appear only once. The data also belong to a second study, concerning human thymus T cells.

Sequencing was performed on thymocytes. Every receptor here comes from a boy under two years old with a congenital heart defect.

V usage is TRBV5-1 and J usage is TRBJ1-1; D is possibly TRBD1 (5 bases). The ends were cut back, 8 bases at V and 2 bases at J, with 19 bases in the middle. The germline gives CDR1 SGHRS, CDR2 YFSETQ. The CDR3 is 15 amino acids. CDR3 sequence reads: CASSTTGVGNTEAFF. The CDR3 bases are TGCGCCAGTTCAACCACAGGTGTCGGAAACACTGAAGCTTTCTTT.

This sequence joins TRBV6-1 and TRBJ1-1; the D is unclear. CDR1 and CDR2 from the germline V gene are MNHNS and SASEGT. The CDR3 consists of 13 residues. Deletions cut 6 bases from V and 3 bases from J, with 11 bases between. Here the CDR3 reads CASSVTVDTEAFF. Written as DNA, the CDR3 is TGTGCCAGCAGCGTAACAGTGGACACTGAAGCTTTCTTT.

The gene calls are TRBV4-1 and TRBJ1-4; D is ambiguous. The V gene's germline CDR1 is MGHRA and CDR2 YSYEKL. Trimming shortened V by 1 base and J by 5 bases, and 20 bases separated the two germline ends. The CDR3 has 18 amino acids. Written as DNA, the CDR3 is TGCGCCAGCAGCCAAGCGAACGCAGACACGGCCCCAAATGAAAAACTGTTTTTT. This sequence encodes CASSQANADTAPNEKLFF.

The CDR3 loop reads CASGLVAGRLPDEQYF. As DNA, the CDR3 is TGTGCTAGTGGTTTGGTGGCAGGAAGGCTCCCGGACGAGCAGTACTTC. This chain uses TRBV12-5 with TRBJ2-7; D not resolved. Germline values: CDR1 LGHNT, CDR2 FRNRAP. The ends were cut back, 0 bases at V and 5 bases at J, with 17 bases in the middle. The CDR3 extends over 16 amino acids.

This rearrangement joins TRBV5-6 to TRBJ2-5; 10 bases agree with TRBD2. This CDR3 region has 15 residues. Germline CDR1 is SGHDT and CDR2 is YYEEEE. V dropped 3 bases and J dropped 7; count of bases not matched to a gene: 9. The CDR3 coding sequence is TGTGCCAGCAGCTGCCCCGGGACTAGCGAAGGGACCCAGTACTTC. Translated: CASSCPGTSEGTQYF.

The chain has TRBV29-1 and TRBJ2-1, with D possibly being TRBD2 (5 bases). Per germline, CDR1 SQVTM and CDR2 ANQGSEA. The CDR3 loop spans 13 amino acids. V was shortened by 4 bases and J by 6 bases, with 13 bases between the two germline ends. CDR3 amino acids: CSVARVPLNEQFF. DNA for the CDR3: TGCAGCGTTGCGCGGGTCCCGCTCAATGAGCAGTTCTTC.

DNA for the CDR3: TGCGCCAGCAACGCGGACAGCCCTAACTATGGCTACACCTTC. Translated: CASNADSPNYGYTF. The rearrangement uses TRBV5-1 and TRBJ1-2, with a weak D call TRBD1 (6 bases). The V end lost 6 bases, the J end lost 0 bases, and 12 bases lay between the germline ends. CDR3 size: 14 residues. Germline lookup yields CDR1 SGHRS and CDR2 YFSETQ. The whole variable domain, remainder taken from reference TRBV5-1 and TRBJ1-2, is KAGVTQTPRYLIKTRGQQVTLSCSPISGHRSVSWYQQTPGQGLQFLFEYFSETQRNKGNFPGRFSGRQFSNSRSEMNVSTLELGDSALYLCASNADSPNYGYTFGSGTRLTVV.

In DNA form, the CDR3 reads TGCGCCAGCAGCGCTTGGACAGTGATCCAAGAGACCCAGTACTTC. Translation gives CASSAWTVIQETQYF. V gene TRBV5-1 combines with J gene TRBJ2-5; D is possibly TRBD1 (6 bases). The germline CDR1 and CDR2 sequences are SGHRS and YFSETQ. CDR3 length: 15 residues. Trimming cost V 4 bases and J 1 base, with 14 bases left between them.

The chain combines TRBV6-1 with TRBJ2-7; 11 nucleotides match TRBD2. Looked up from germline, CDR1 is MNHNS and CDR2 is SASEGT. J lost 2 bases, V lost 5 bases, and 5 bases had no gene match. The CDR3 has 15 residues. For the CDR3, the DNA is TGTGCCAGCAGTCACCCGGGACTAGCGGCCTACGAGCAGTACTTC. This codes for CASSHPGLAAYEQYF.

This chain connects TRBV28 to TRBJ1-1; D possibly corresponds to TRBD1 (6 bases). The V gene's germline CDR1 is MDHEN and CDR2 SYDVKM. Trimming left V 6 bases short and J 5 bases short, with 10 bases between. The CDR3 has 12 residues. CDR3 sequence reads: CASRPQGTEAFF. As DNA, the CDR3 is TGTGCCAGCAGACCCCAGGGGACTGAAGCTTTCTTT.

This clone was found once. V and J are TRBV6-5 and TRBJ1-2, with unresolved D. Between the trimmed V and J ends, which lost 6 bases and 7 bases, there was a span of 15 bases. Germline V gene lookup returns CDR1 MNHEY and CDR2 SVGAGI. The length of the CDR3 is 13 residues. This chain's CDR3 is CASSKWAGGGYTF. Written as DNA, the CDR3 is TGTGCCAGCAGCAAGTGGGCTGGTGGTGGCTACACCTTC.

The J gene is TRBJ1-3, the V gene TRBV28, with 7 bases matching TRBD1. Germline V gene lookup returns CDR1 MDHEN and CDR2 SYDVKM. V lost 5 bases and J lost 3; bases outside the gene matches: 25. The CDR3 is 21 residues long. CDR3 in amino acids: CASSPRKQTFSRDRSGNTIYF. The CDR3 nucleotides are TGTGCCAGCAGTCCCCGTAAGCAAACTTTCTCCCGGGACAGAAGTGGAAACACCATATATTTT.